Below, 17 T cell receptor beta chains from the same sample are listed, as sequenced in a study of PD-L1 blockade in urothelial cancer. The repertoire was sequenced with immunoSEQ multiplex PCR; TCRdb's copy has only in-frame clones and lacks some. The table records tens of thousands of clones, about 90% of them present only once. Specified time point: pretreatment peripheral blood. The sequencing used PBMCs, collected around atezolizumab (anti-PD-L1) treatment. The receptor set was obtained from a man between 60 and 70 years old with urothelial cancer.

V usage is TRBV6-5 and J usage is TRBJ2-4, with TRBD2 as a possible D gene (6 bases). The V gene's germline CDR1 is MNHEY and CDR2 SVGAGI. Trimming stripped 4 bases from V and 2 bases from J, with 9 bases between. The CDR3 sequence is 14 residues long. CDR3 in amino acids: CASSFRDSKNIQYF. The CDR3 bases are TGTGCCAGCAGTTTTCGGGACTCCAAAAACATTCAGTACTTC.

The J gene is TRBJ1-3, the V gene TRBV7-6; D possibly corresponds to TRBD1 (5 bases). There are 15 residues in the CDR3. Germline assignment: CDR1 SGHVS and CDR2 FNYEAQ. V lost 4 bases and J lost 4, with 14 bases in between. The CDR3 is CASSSADSGGNTIYF. The CDR3 nucleotides are TGTGCCAGCAGCTCAGCAGACAGCGGGGGAAACACCATATATTTT.

The CDR3 loop is CAWSAPGQNSPLHF. In DNA, the CDR3 is TGTGCCTGGAGTGCCCCAGGGCAAAATTCACCCCTCCACTTT. This rearrangement joins TRBV30 to TRBJ1-6; weak D call: TRBD1 (5 bases). Germline V gives CDR1 GTSNPN, CDR2 SVGIG (reference sequence). V dropped 1 base and J dropped 7 bases, with 11 bases sitting between them. The CDR3 runs 14 residues.

The chain couples TRBV19 to TRBJ1-1, with D unresolved. The germline V gene has CDR1 LNHDA and CDR2 SQIVND (reference sequence). With 4 bases removed from V and 5 bases from J, the gap between germline ends came to 14 bases. CDR3 length: 14 residues. DNA for the CDR3: TGTGCCAGTAGTACCATCCCGGGATGGACTGAAGCTTTCTTT. Encoded protein: CASSTIPGWTEAFF.

The chain links TRBV30 to TRBJ1-4; 7 positions match TRBD1. The CDR3 runs 15 residues. The V gene end was trimmed by 4 bases and the J gene end by 0 bases; junction bases not matched to a gene: 5. Germline V CDR1 and CDR2: GTSNPN, SVGIG (reference sequence). This CDR3 is CAWTAGTATNEKLFF. CDR3 nucleotide sequence: TGTGCCTGGACCGCCGGGACAGCAACTAATGAAAAACTGTTTTTT.

The chain combines TRBV19 with TRBJ1-5; 8 bases align to TRBD1. Losses at the gene ends were 7 bases for V and 4 bases for J; bases not matched to a gene: 12. The CDR3 is made up of 16 amino acids. Germline-derived CDR1 and CDR2 are LNHDA and SQIVND (reference sequence). DNA of the CDR3: TGTGCCAGTACCACAGACAGGGGCAATCCTAATCAGCCCCAGCATTTT. It codes for CASTTDRGNPNQPQHF.

The chain couples TRBV7-2 to TRBJ2-5; weak D call: TRBD1 (6 bases). The CDR3 is made up of 16 amino acids. Germline CDR1 SGHTA, CDR2 FQGNSA. V lost 5 bases to trimming and J lost 5 bases, with 21 bases between them. The CDR3 region has the DNA TGTGCCAGCAGCCCCCCGGGCCGAACAGGGTGGGAGACCCAGTACTTC. Translated, it gives CASSPPGRTGWETQYF.

V and J are TRBV29-1 and TRBJ2-7, with 8 bases lining up with TRBD2. From germline, CDR1 is SQVTM and CDR2 ANQGSEA. The CDR3 spans 13 residues. The V and J ends lost 5 bases and 3 bases, in that order; junction bases with no gene match: 6. This chain's CDR3 is CSVSPAGGYEQYF. The CDR3, as DNA: TGCAGCGTTAGTCCGGCGGGGGGCTACGAGCAGTACTTC.

This chain connects TRBV6-1 to TRBJ1-2, with 10 bases aligning to TRBD1. The CDR3 consists of 15 residues. V lost 3 bases to trimming and J lost 3 bases; unmatched junction nucleotides: 4. From germline, CDR1 is MNHNS and CDR2 SASEGT. The CDR3 DNA is TGTGCCAGCAGTGATTGGACAGGGGGGTACTATGGCTACACCTTC. Translation: CASSDWTGGYYGYTF.

This clone was counted between two and nine times. CDR3 sequence reads: CASSYGDRMSGNTIYF. CDR3 nucleotides: TGTGCCAGCAGTTACGGGGACAGGATGTCTGGAAACACCATATATTTT. The chain couples TRBV6-5 to TRBJ1-3; the match to TRBD1 covers 8 bases. Germline V gene data show CDR1 as MNHEY and CDR2 as SVGAGI. Trimming cost V 2 bases and J 1 base; bases outside gene matches: 4. The CDR3 contains 16 residues.

The CDR3 nucleotides read TGTGCCAGCAGCATATCCGGGACAAACTATGGCTACACCTTC. It yields the protein CASSISGTNYGYTF. The chain combines TRBV6-5 with TRBJ1-2; D perhaps matches TRBD1 (6 bases). The CDR3 runs 14 residues. Germline CDR1 MNHEY, CDR2 SVGAGI. With 6 bases removed from V and 2 bases from J, the gap between germline ends came to 13 bases.

This CDR3 reads CASSTLAEARDTQYF. The DNA of the CDR3 is TGTGCCAGCAGCACTCTTGCAGAGGCGAGAGATACGCAGTATTTT. J is TRBJ2-3 and V is TRBV9; D ambiguous. V lost 4 bases to trimming and J lost 5 bases, with 17 bases between them. CDR3 size: 15 residues. CDR1 and CDR2 from the germline V gene are SGDLS and YYNGEE. Looking up the rest from reference TRBV9 and TRBJ2-3 gives the full variable domain: DSGVTQTPKHLITATGQRVTLRCSPRSGDLSVYWYQQSLDQGLQFLIQYYNGEERAKGNILERFSAQQFPDLHSELNLSSLELGDSALYFCASSTLAEARDTQYFGPGTRLTVL.

This chain uses TRBV14 with TRBJ2-1, with 8 bases matching TRBD2. This CDR3 is 15 amino acids long. V dropped 4 bases and J dropped 4; count of bases not matched to a gene: 6. Germline V gene sequence: CDR1 SGHDN, CDR2 FVKESK. The CDR3 spells CASSRGGFWYNEQFF. For the CDR3, the DNA is TGTGCCAGCAGCCGCGGGGGGTTCTGGTACAATGAGCAGTTCTTC.

The CDR3 here is CATSRDPGGGRETQYF. In DNA form, the CDR3 reads TGTGCCACCAGCAGGGACCCAGGGGGCGGGCGGGAGACCCAGTACTTC. The chain employs TRBV15 and TRBJ2-5; 8 bases map to TRBD1. The CDR3 is 16 amino acids. The germline CDR1 and CDR2 sequences are LNHNV and YYDKDF (reference sequence). V trimming: 3 bases; J trimming: 5 bases; junction bases outside the gene matches: 11.

The gene calls are TRBV7-3 and TRBJ2-3; TRBD2 aligns across 9 bases. J was trimmed by 3 bases and V by 3 bases; bases with no gene match: 10. Germline CDR1 SGHTA, CDR2 FQGTGA. This CDR3 is built from 17 residues. The CDR3 DNA reads TGTGCCAGCAGCTTGGCGGGGGGGCGACTTGGGACAGATACGCAGTATTTT. It translates to CASSLAGGRLGTDTQYF. Using reference TRBV7-3 and TRBJ2-3 for the parts outside the CDR3, the full variable domain is GAGVSQTPSNKVTEKGKYVELRCDPISGHTALYWYRQSLGQGPEFLIYFQGTGAADDSGLPNDRFFAVRPEGSVSTLKIQRTERGDSAVYLCASSLAGGRLGTDTQYFGPGTRLTVL.

V usage is TRBV19 and J usage is TRBJ1-5, with D perhaps TRBD1 (6 bases). Germline V CDR1 and CDR2: LNHDA, SQIVND (reference sequence). This CDR3 region has 15 residues. V gave up 3 bases and J gave up 7 bases, with 16 bases separating them. CDR3 DNA: TGTGCCAGTAGTATCCAAACAGGGTCGGGGCAGCCCCAGCATTTT. Its protein is CASSIQTGSGQPQHF.

In DNA, the CDR3 is TGTGCCAGTAAGGAGGGGCCGACTAATGAAAAACTGTTTTTT. Its protein is CASKEGPTNEKLFF. The gene calls are TRBV19 and TRBJ1-4, with D perhaps TRBD1 (5 bases). The CDR3 covers 14 residues. Trimming shortened V by 7 bases and J by 2 bases, and 11 bases separated the two germline ends. CDR1 LNHDA and CDR2 SQIVND come from the germline V gene (reference sequence).